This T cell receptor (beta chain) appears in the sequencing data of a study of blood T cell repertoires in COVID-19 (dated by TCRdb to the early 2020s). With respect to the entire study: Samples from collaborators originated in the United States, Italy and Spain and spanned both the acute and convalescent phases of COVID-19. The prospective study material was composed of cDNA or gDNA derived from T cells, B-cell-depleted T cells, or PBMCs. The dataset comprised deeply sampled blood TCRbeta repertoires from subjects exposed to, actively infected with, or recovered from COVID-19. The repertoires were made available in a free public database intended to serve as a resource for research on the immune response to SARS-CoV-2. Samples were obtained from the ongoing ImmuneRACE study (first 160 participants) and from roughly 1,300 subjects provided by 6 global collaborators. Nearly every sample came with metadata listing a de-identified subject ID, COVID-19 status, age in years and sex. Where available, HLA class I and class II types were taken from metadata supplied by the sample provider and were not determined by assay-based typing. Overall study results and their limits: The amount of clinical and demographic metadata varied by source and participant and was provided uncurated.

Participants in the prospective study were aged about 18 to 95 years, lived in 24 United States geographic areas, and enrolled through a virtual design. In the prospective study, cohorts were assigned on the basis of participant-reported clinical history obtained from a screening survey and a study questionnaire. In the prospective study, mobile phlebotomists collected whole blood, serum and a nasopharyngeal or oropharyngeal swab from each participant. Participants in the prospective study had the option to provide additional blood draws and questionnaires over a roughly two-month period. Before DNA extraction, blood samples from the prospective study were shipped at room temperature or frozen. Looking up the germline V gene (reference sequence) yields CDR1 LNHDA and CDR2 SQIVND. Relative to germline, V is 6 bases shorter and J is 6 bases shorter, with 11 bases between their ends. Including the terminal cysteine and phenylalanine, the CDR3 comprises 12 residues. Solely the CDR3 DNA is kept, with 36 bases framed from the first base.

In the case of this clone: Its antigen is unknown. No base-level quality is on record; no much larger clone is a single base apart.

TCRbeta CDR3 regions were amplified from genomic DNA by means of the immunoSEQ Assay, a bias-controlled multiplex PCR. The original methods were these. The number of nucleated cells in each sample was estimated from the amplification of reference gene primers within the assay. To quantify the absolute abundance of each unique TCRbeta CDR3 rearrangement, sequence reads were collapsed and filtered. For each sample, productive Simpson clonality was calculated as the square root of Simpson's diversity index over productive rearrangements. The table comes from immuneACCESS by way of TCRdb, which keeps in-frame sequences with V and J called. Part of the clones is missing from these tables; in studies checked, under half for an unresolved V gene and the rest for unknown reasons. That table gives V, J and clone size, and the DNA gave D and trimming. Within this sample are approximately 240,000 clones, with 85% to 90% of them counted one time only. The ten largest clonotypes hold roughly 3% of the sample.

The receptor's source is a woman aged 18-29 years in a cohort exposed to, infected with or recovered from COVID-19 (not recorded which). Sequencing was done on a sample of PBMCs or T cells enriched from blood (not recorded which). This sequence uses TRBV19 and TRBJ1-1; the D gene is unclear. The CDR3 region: CASRSELPEAFF. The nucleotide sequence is TGTGCCAGTAGAAGTGAGCTGCCTGAAGCTTTCTTT.